A selection of T cell receptor beta chains follows, all from one sample in a study of lymphopenia after photon versus proton radiotherapy. Data came from immunoSEQ multiplex PCR; TCRdb stores just in-frame clones and leaves some out. The sample holds around 29,000 clones, under 90% seen once. Sequencing used peripheral blood, obtained from a patient treated with proton-based radiotherapy. These TCRs come from a woman in her sixties or seventies with pancreatic cancer. Both conserved end residues are part of each CDR3. D genes are given only for firm matches. Only some rows state a clone size, as once, few, many or a class for expanded clones.

v_call	d_call	j_call	clone_size	cdr3_nt	cdr3_aa
TRBV9	NA	TRBJ1-3	few	TGTGCCAGCAGCCCTGAGTCGTGGGGAAACACCATATATTTT	CASSPESWGNTIYF
TRBV15	TRBD1	TRBJ2-3	once	TGTGCCACCAGCAGGGGACAGGGACTAAACACAGATACGCAGTATTTT	CATSRGQGLNTDTQYF
TRBV5-6	NA	TRBJ2-7	NA	TGTGCCAGCAGCTTGGGAGGGTGGCGAGCCTACGAGCAGTACTTC	CASSLGGWRAYEQYF
TRBV18	NA	TRBJ2-5	NA	TGTGCCAGCTCTCGTAGCGTTTCGGAGGAGACCCAGTACTTC	CASSRSVSEETQYF
TRBV9	NA	TRBJ2-7	NA	TGTGCCAGCAGCGAGGGGCCCGGGCCTTCCTACGAGCCGTACTTC	CASSEGPGPSYEPYF
TRBV28	NA	TRBJ2-7	NA	TGTGCCAGCAGTTTAGGTCAGCGGGCCTCCTACGAGCAGTACTTC	CASSLGQRASYEQYF
TRBV11-3	TRBD2	TRBJ2-1	NA	TGTGCCAGCAGCCCTCACCCCCCCGGGACTAGCGGGAAGGATGAGCAGTTCTTC	CASSPHPPGTSGKDEQFF
TRBV28	TRBD1	TRBJ1-3	NA	TGTGCCAGCCTGACAGGGATGTCTGGAAACACCATATATTTT	CASLTGMSGNTIYF
TRBV6-5	NA	TRBJ2-7	once	TGTGCCAGCTCAGCAGGGGGAGGCTACGAGCAGTACTTC	CASSAGGGYEQYF
TRBV7-2	TRBD1	TRBJ1-1	few	TGTGCCAGCAGCTACGGGGACAGGGACTTAGCTTTCTTT	CASSYGDRDLAFF
TRBV10-3	NA	TRBJ2-3	NA	TGTGCCATCGGGCTCGTCGGAGATACGCAGTATTTT	CAIGLVGDTQYF
TRBV11-1	TRBD2	TRBJ2-5	NA	TGTGCCAGCAGCTTAAGCGGGAGGGCCGTCACAGAGACCCAGTACTTC	CASSLSGRAVTETQYF
TRBV18	NA	TRBJ2-3	NA	TGTGCCAGCTCACCACGGCAGGGAAACACAGATACGCAGTATTTT	CASSPRQGNTDTQYF
TRBV7-9	NA	TRBJ2-7	NA	TGTGCCAGCAGCTTAGGGACTAACTACGAGCAGTACTTC	CASSLGTNYEQYF
TRBV28	NA	TRBJ1-2	NA	TGTGCCAGCAGTCCGACAGGAGATCCTAGAACTAACTATGGCTACACCTTC	CASSPTGDPRTNYGYTF
TRBV28	NA	TRBJ1-5	NA	TGTGCCAGCAGTTCCCGACTAAGACCCAATCAGCCCCAGCATTTT	CASSSRLRPNQPQHF
TRBV20-1	NA	TRBJ2-5	few	TGCAGTGCTCCCTTGGGGACCCAGTACTTC	CSAPLGTQYF
TRBV27	NA	TRBJ2-4	once	TGTGCCAGCAGTTCCGGTACACTAGCCAAAAACATTCAGTACTTC	CASSSGTLAKNIQYF
TRBV5-6	TRBD2	TRBJ2-3	NA	TGTGCCAGCAGCCCGCCGGGACTAGCGGGAGGAAGCACAGATACGCAGTATTTT	CASSPPGLAGGSTDTQYF
TRBV18	TRBD1	TRBJ2-7	NA	TGTGCCACCTCCCCGGACAGGCCCTACGAGCAGTACTTC	CATSPDRPYEQYF
TRBV19	NA	TRBJ1-6	NA	TGTGCCAGTAGTATTAAAACGGCCAATTCACCCCTCCACTTT	CASSIKTANSPLHF
TRBV5-5	TRBD1	TRBJ1-1	NA	TGTGCCAGCAGCTTGTTATCCGACAGGGTGCCTTTCTTT	CASSLLSDRVPFF